Shown below are 13 T cell receptor beta chains from a single sample sequenced in a study of blood T cell repertoires in COVID-19. The assay was immunoSEQ multiplex PCR, and TCRdb's table has in-frame clones only and misses some. The sample records under 150,000 clones, around 85% being singletons. Sequencing used peripheral blood. These receptor sequences come from a human donor in a cohort sampled during active COVID-19.

The V and J genes are TRBV11-2 and TRBJ2-7; D is unclear. Germline-derived CDR1 and CDR2 are SGHAT and FQNNGV. The V end lost 1 base, the J end lost 3 bases, and 13 bases lay between the germline ends. The CDR3 has 15 amino acids. CDR3 DNA: TGTGCCAGCAGCTTAGGACTGCCTCCTAGCTACGAGCAGTACTTC. It encodes CASSLGLPPSYEQYF.

This chain connects TRBV3-1 (or the pseudogene TRBV3-2) to TRBJ2-1; 11 positions match TRBD2. This CDR3 contains 16 residues. The V segment lost 4 bases and the J segment 4 bases; nucleotides outside the gene matches: 6. Germline lookup yields CDR1 LGHDT and CDR2 YNNKEL (reference sequence). The CDR3 protein is CASSLPGTSGYNEQFF. In DNA, the CDR3 is TGTGCCAGCAGCCTACCCGGGACTAGCGGTTACAATGAGCAGTTCTTC.

The chain couples TRBV7-9 to TRBJ1-1; tentative D call: TRBD1 (5 bases). CDR1 is SEHNR, CDR2 FQNEAQ, per germline (reference sequence). CDR3 length: 16 amino acids. The V end lost 6 bases, the J end lost 1 base, and 18 bases lay between the germline ends. Here the CDR3 reads CASRLGGWERNTEAFF. DNA of the CDR3: TGTGCCAGCAGACTCGGGGGGTGGGAAAGGAACACTGAAGCTTTCTTT.

The chain combines TRBV19 with TRBJ1-4; 7 bases are a match to TRBD1. This CDR3 is built from 15 residues. Looked up from germline, CDR1 is LNHDA and CDR2 is SQIVND (reference sequence). V shed 7 bases and J 8 bases; nucleotides not matched to a gene: 13. The CDR3: CASTAQGGEREKLFF. In DNA form, the CDR3 reads TGTGCCAGTACCGCCCAAGGGGGCGAAAGGGAAAAACTGTTTTTT.

The V gene is TRBV11-3, the J gene TRBJ2-1; 8 bases map to TRBD1. V lost 1 base to trimming and J lost 1 base; unmatched junction nucleotides: 6. In germline, CDR1 is SGHNT, CDR2 YENEEA. This CDR3 has 17 residues. In DNA, the CDR3 is TGTGCCAGCAGCTTAGGAGACAGGGGAGGATCCTACAATGAGCAGTTCTTC. Its protein is CASSLGDRGGSYNEQFF.

The chain combines TRBV6-5 with TRBJ1-5, with D unclear. This CDR3 spans 13 amino acids. Deletions cut 2 bases from V and 4 bases from J, with 6 bases between. Germline V gene sequence: CDR1 MNHEY, CDR2 SVGAGI. The CDR3 reads CASSYTRNQPQHF. For the CDR3, the DNA is TGTGCCAGCAGTTACACGCGTAATCAGCCCCAGCATTTT.

The chain is built from TRBV28 and TRBJ1-2; D call uncertain. The CDR3 consists of 12 residues. V was shortened by 1 base and J by 4 bases, with 4 bases between the two germline ends. CDR1 and CDR2 from the germline V gene are MDHEN and SYDVKM. The CDR3 sequence is CASSLSVYGYTF. The CDR3 DNA reads as TGTGCCAGCAGTTTATCGGTCTATGGCTACACCTTC.

V is TRBV6-1 and J is TRBJ1-5, with TRBD1 matching 8 bases. The CDR3 sequence is 15 residues long. The trim removed 3 bases at V and 1 base at J, leaving 2 bases unmatched. Germline-derived CDR1 and CDR2 are MNHNS and SASEGT. The CDR3 here is CASSDRGLSNQPQHF. The CDR3 DNA reads as TGTGCCAGCAGTGACAGGGGGCTCAGCAATCAGCCCCAGCATTTT.

The V gene is TRBV19, the J gene TRBJ2-1; maybe TRBD1 (5 bases). The CDR3 sequence is 14 residues long. Germline loops: CDR1 LNHDA, CDR2 SQIVND (reference sequence). V lost 6 bases, J lost 4 bases, and 13 bases lay in between. The CDR3 loop is CASRQGGLYNEQFF. CDR3 DNA: TGTGCCAGTAGGCAGGGCGGCCTTTACAATGAGCAGTTCTTC.

This rearrangement joins TRBV7-2 to TRBJ1-6; 10 nucleotides match TRBD1. The junction had 10 bases not matched to a gene; V was cut back by 5 bases and J by 9 bases. The CDR3 extends over 16 amino acids. Per the germline V gene, CDR1 is SGHTA and CDR2 is FQGNSA. CDR3 loop: CASSTNAGTGASPLHF. CDR3 DNA: TGTGCCAGCAGCACCAATGCCGGGACAGGGGCTTCACCCCTCCACTTT.

The chain combines TRBV6-5 with TRBJ2-2, with 7 bases fitting TRBD2. The V segment lost 2 bases and the J segment 2 bases; nucleotides outside the gene matches: 2. Germline values: CDR1 MNHEY, CDR2 SVGAGI. This CDR3 region has 15 residues. In DNA, the CDR3 is TGTGCCAGCAGTTACCTGGGACTAAACACCGGGGAGCTGTTTTTT. Amino acid sequence: CASSYLGLNTGELFF.

This clone appeared a few times. V usage is TRBV10-3 and J usage is TRBJ2-7; perhaps TRBD1 as D (5 bases). The CDR3 runs to 13 residues. Germline assignment: CDR1 ENHRY and CDR2 SYGVKD. The V and J ends lost 7 bases and 6 bases respectively, with 16 bases between them. The CDR3 spells CAINADSPLEQYF. DNA for the CDR3: TGTGCCATCAATGCAGACAGCCCTCTCGAGCAGTACTTC.

The table lists this clone with a count of one. J is TRBJ2-3 and V is TRBV29-1; tentative D call: TRBD2 (6 bases). The germline V gene encodes CDR1 SQVTM and CDR2 ANQGSEA. The CDR3 consists of 14 residues. Trimming cost V 5 bases and J 1 base, with 13 bases left between them. The CDR3 is CSVPRGSGTDTQYF. Written as DNA, the CDR3 is TGCAGCGTTCCTCGGGGGTCGGGCACAGATACGCAGTATTTT.